Reported below is one T cell receptor beta chain. Sequencing was performed with immunoSEQ multiplex PCR; in TCRdb, only in-frame clones are kept and a portion is missing. Here the sample spans roughly 160,000 clones, about 86% being singletons. This record comes from a study of control samples from healthy donors and cancer patients. The CDR3 consists of 16 residues. After removal of 5 bases from V and 3 bases from J, the junction contained 10 bases not matched to a gene. CDR1 is SEHNR and CDR2 is FQNEAQ in the germline V gene (reference sequence). The origin of this receptor is a woman in her 30s in good health. The chain employs TRBV7-9 and TRBJ2-7; 10 nucleotides agree with TRBD2. The sequencing input was blood. In DNA, the CDR3 is TGTGCCAGCAGCAGTAGGGCTAGCGGGAGTAACTACGAGCAGTACTTC. It specifies CASSSRASGSNYEQYF.